A selection of T cell receptor beta chains follows, all from one sample in a study of control samples from healthy donors and cancer patients. Measured with immunoSEQ multiplex PCR; TCRdb has only the in-frame clones, and not every one. Here the sample spans 100,000 to 150,000 clones, about nine tenths being singletons. Sequenced sample: blood. These receptors all come from a woman in her fifties or sixties in good health. CDR3s include the opening cysteine and the closing phenylalanine or tryptophan. D genes are given only for firm matches. Rows give clone size only sometimes, using once, few, many, or a class for an expanded clone.

J: TRBJ2-2; V: TRBV6-6; size: .; D: .; CDR3: CASSYPGLGTGELFF; DNA: TGTGCCAGCAGTTACCCAGGGTTAGGCACCGGGGAGCTGTTTTTT
J: TRBJ1-5; V: TRBV2; size: .; D: TRBD1; CDR3: CASSLDRIQPQHF; DNA: TGTGCCAGCAGTTTGGACAGGATTCAGCCCCAGCATTTT
J: TRBJ2-5; V: TRBV11-2; size: .; D: .; CDR3: CASSPNTGTETQYF; DNA: TGTGCCAGCAGCCCGAATACAGGGACGGAGACCCAGTACTTC
J: TRBJ2-7; V: TRBV7-9; size: .; D: TRBD1; CDR3: CASSLGAGTGVYEQYF; DNA: TGTGCCAGCAGCTTAGGGGCGGGGACAGGAGTTTACGAGCAGTACTTC
J: TRBJ2-3; V: TRBV29-1; size: .; D: TRBD2; CDR3: CSVEPLEASGRTDTQYF; DNA: TGCAGCGTTGAACCCCTTGAGGCTAGCGGTCGCACAGATACGCAGTATTTT
J: TRBJ1-4; V: TRBV19; size: .; D: .; CDR3: CASSPRKQLAEKLFF; DNA: TGTGCCAGTAGTCCCCGGAAGCAGTTAGCAGAAAAACTGTTTTTT
J: TRBJ1-1; V: TRBV27; size: .; D: .; CDR3: CASSSAWDTEAFF; DNA: TGTGCCAGCAGTTCAGCCTGGGACACTGAAGCTTTCTTT
J: TRBJ1-1; V: TRBV24-1; size: .; D: .; CDR3: CAIYGPNTEAFF; DNA: TGTGCCATCTATGGGCCCAACACTGAAGCTTTCTTT
J: TRBJ2-1; V: TRBV5-1; size: .; D: TRBD2; CDR3: CASSLPGLAAYNEQFF; DNA: TGCGCCAGCAGCCTGCCGGGACTAGCGGCTTACAATGAGCAGTTCTTC
J: TRBJ2-6; V: TRBV7-6; size: .; D: .; CDR3: CASSLGLSGANVLTF; DNA: TGTGCCAGCAGCTTAGGACTCTCTGGGGCCAACGTCCTGACTTTC
J: TRBJ2-7; V: TRBV6-5; size: .; D: TRBD1; CDR3: CASSWEGTGSYEQYF; DNA: TGTGCCAGCAGTTGGGAGGGGACAGGGTCCTACGAGCAGTACTTC
J: TRBJ2-7; V: TRBV6-5; size: .; D: .; CDR3: CASRTTAGEQYF; DNA: TGTGCCAGCAGAACCACGGCGGGGGAGCAGTACTTC
J: TRBJ1-2; V: TRBV6-2/TRBV6-3; size: once; D: .; CDR3: CASSYSMKDANYGYTF; DNA: TGTGCCAGCAGTTACTCGATGAAAGATGCCAACTATGGCTACACCTTC
J: TRBJ2-7; V: TRBV30; size: .; D: .; CDR3: CAWSGRHRSYEQYF; DNA: TGTGCCTGGAGTGGAAGACACCGCTCCTACGAGCAGTACTTC
J: TRBJ1-5; V: TRBV28; size: once; D: TRBD1; CDR3: CASRTQGLGNQPQHF; DNA: TGTGCCAGCAGAACACAGGGGTTAGGCAATCAGCCCCAGCATTTT
J: TRBJ1-1; V: TRBV2; size: .; D: .; CDR3: CASNGLNTEAFF; DNA: TGTGCCAGCAACGGTCTGAACACTGAAGCTTTCTTT
J: TRBJ1-6; V: TRBV19; size: .; D: .; CDR3: CASSLGRQGNSPLHF; DNA: TGTGCCAGTAGTTTGGGGAGGCAGGGTAACTCACCCCTCCACTTT
J: TRBJ2-7; V: TRBV6-5; size: .; D: .; CDR3: CASSYYQGLSYEQYF; DNA: TGTGCCAGCAGTTATTATCAGGGGCTATCCTACGAGCAGTACTTC
J: TRBJ1-2; V: TRBV10-3; size: .; D: .; CDR3: CAISESTSGMAGYTF; DNA: TGTGCCATCAGTGAGTCGACTTCAGGGATGGCTGGCTACACCTTC
J: TRBJ2-7; V: TRBV27; size: .; D: .; CDR3: CASSLGRISYEQYF; DNA: TGTGCCAGCAGTTTGGGACGGATATCCTACGAGCAGTACTTC
J: TRBJ2-5; V: TRBV15; size: once; D: TRBD1; CDR3: CATSRDYDRGQTQYF; DNA: TGTGCCACCAGCAGAGATTACGACAGGGGACAGACCCAGTACTTC
J: TRBJ1-2; V: TRBV19; size: few; D: TRBD1; CDR3: CASREGASYGYTF; DNA: TGTGCCAGTAGGGAGGGGGCCTCCTATGGCTACACCTTC
J: TRBJ1-5; V: TRBV23-1; size: .; D: .; CDR3: CASSQVISYSNQPQHF; DNA: TGCGCCAGCAGTCAAGTGATTAGTTATAGCAATCAGCCCCAGCATTTT
J: TRBJ2-3; V: TRBV14; size: .; D: .; CDR3: CASSRNPTDTQYF; DNA: TGTGCCAGCAGCCGTAACCCCACAGATACGCAGTATTTT
J: TRBJ2-1; V: TRBV20-1; size: .; D: .; CDR3: CSARVAGEQFF; DNA: TGCAGTGCTAGGGTAGCCGGCGAGCAGTTCTTC
J: TRBJ1-1; V: TRBV20-1; size: .; D: .; CDR3: CSATSVDEAFF; DNA: TGCAGTGCGACCTCGGTGGATGAAGCTTTCTTT
J: TRBJ2-7; V: TRBV5-1; size: .; D: .; CDR3: CASSVEGQTYEQYF; DNA: TGCGCCAGCAGCGTGGAGGGACAGACCTACGAGCAGTACTTC
J: TRBJ1-4; V: TRBV5-1; size: .; D: .; CDR3: CASSLRAATEEKLFF; DNA: TGCGCCAGCAGCTTGCGAGCAGCTACTGAGGAAAAACTGTTTTTT
J: TRBJ2-2; V: TRBV10-2; size: .; D: TRBD1; CDR3: CASRRDRGRDTGELFF; DNA: TGCGCCAGCAGGCGGGACAGGGGGCGGGACACCGGGGAGCTGTTTTTT
J: TRBJ2-2; V: TRBV7-6; size: once; D: TRBD2; CDR3: CASSISPGLVRTGELFF; DNA: TGTGCCAGCAGCATATCTCCGGGACTAGTCCGCACCGGGGAGCTGTTTTTT
J: TRBJ1-6; V: TRBV6-5; size: .; D: .; CDR3: CASSSELSHLHF; DNA: TGTGCCAGCAGTTCTGAGCTATCCCACCTCCACTTT
J: TRBJ1-2; V: TRBV28; size: .; D: TRBD1; CDR3: CASSLRDRGRTSGYTF; DNA: TGTGCCAGCAGTTTAAGGGACAGGGGGCGGACTTCGGGCTACACCTTC
J: TRBJ2-3; V: TRBV5-1; size: .; D: TRBD2; CDR3: CASSTGTSGRTDTQYF; DNA: TGCGCCAGCAGCACCGGGACTAGCGGGAGGACAGATACGCAGTATTTT
J: TRBJ1-2; V: TRBV3-1/TRBV3-2; size: .; D: .; CDR3: CASSQGAVQPLDPSNTYGYTF; DNA: TGTGCCAGCAGCCAAGGGGCAGTGCAACCCCTCGACCCCTCAAATACTTATGGCTACACCTTC
J: TRBJ1-2; V: TRBV15; size: .; D: .; CDR3: CATSRDGRNFYGYTF; DNA: TGTGCCACCAGCAGAGATGGGAGAAATTTCTATGGCTACACCTTC
J: TRBJ2-3; V: TRBV7-2; size: .; D: .; CDR3: CASSLGRGSTDTQYF; DNA: TGTGCCAGCAGCTTAGGGCGGGGAAGCACAGATACGCAGTATTTT
J: TRBJ1-2; V: TRBV10-2; size: .; D: .; CDR3: CASSEAAGDGYTF; DNA: TGCGCCAGCAGTGAGGCGGCAGGGGATGGCTACACCTTC
J: TRBJ2-1; V: TRBV20-1; size: .; D: .; CDR3: CSASGFNEQFF; DNA: TGCAGTGCTAGCGGTTTCAATGAGCAGTTCTTC
J: TRBJ1-2; V: TRBV12-3/TRBV12-4; size: .; D: TRBD1; CDR3: CASRGTDNYGYTF; DNA: TGTGCCAGCCGGGGGACAGATAACTATGGCTACACCTTC
J: TRBJ2-5; V: TRBV29-1; size: .; D: .; CDR3: CSVDGGRGETQYF; DNA: TGCAGCGTTGATGGGGGCCGGGGGGAGACCCAGTACTTC